This T cell receptor (beta chain) was recovered during a study of blood T cell repertoires in COVID-19. Across the study: T cells, B-cell-depleted T cells, or PBMCs supplied cDNA or gDNA.

The germline V gene has CDR1 SGHRS and CDR2 YFSETQ. The CDR3 sequence is 14 residues long. V was trimmed by 0 bases and J by 3 bases, leaving 9 bases between them. The sample holds one count of this clone. Original data processing: Amplification from reference gene primers served as the basis for estimated nucleated cell counts. Clones were sequenced by immunoSEQ multiplex PCR, and TCRdb holds only the in-frame ones, with some missing. D and trimming were read from the DNA, whereas the V and J calls and clone size are those reported in that table. The sample contains just over 250,000 clones, about nine tenths of which appear only once.

This clonotype originated in a man in his 60s who had recovered from COVID-19. The rearrangement links TRBV5-1 to TRBJ1-1; D gene uncertain. Sequencing was done on a sample of peripheral blood. The chain's CDR3 is CASSLAVQYTEAFF. CDR3 DNA sequence: TGCGCCAGCAGCTTGGCCGTACAGTACACTGAAGCTTTCTTT.